This TCR beta chain originates from a study of cytomegalovirus exposure and HLA in healthy donors. In the study overall: From donors who were HLA-typed, an early data release held 75 million to 85 million unique TCRs. General study results and limits: Productive status was seen about 90% or about 30% of the time for most TCR beta V segments in an earlier analysis.

A remark on this clone: Antigen specificity is unknown.

The PCR used 60 Vbeta and 13 Jbeta primers. In the authors' methods: Later, 65 million to 90 million unique TCR beta chains were counted in an analysis, and some 9.9 million of them were shared. The table came from immunoSEQ multiplex PCR; TCRdb's copy has only in-frame clones and leaves some out. V, J and clone size were drawn from that table, and D and trimming were deduced from the DNA. This sample has some 150,000 clones, with less than 85% found just once. Germline CDR1 reads MNHEY; CDR2 reads SMNVEV (reference sequence). V was trimmed by 4 bases and J by 4 bases, leaving 11 bases between them. The CDR3 is 14 residues long.

The clonotype comes from a man aged 35-49 years in good health and CMV-seronegative. Material: PBMCs. The V call is TRBV27, the J call TRBJ2-1; a possible D gene is TRBD1 (5 bases). This chain's CDR3 is CASSWAGWYNEQFF. For the CDR3, the DNA is TGTGCCAGCAGTTGGGCAGGGTGGTACAATGAGCAGTTCTTC.